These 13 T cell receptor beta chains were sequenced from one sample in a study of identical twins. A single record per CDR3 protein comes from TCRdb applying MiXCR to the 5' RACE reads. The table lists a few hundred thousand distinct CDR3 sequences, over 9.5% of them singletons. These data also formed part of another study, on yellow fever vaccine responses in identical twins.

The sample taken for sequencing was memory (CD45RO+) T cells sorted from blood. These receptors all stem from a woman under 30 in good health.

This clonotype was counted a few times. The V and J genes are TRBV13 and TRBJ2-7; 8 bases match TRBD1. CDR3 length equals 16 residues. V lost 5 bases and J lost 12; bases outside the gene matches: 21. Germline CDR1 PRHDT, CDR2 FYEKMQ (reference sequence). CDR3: CASSRSQGTGDLKRYF. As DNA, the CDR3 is TGTGCCAGCAGCCGAAGTCAGGGGACAGGCGACCTTAAGCGGTACTTC. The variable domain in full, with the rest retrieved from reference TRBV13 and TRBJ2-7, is AAGVIQSPRHLIKEKRETATLKCYPIPRHDTVYWYQQGPGQDPQFLISFYEKMQSDKGSIPDRFSAQQFSDYHSELNMSSLELGDSALYFCASSRSQGTGDLKRYFGPGTRLTVT.

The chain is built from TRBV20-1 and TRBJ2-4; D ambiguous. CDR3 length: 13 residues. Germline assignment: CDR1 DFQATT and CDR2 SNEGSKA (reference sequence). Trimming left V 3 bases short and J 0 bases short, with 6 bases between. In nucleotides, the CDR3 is TGCAGTGCTAGTTTGCTAGCCAAAAACATTCAGTACTTC. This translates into CSASLLAKNIQYF.

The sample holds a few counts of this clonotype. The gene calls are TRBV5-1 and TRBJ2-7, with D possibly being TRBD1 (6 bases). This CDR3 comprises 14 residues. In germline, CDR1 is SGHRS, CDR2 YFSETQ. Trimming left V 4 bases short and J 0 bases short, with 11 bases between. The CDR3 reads CASSQWTVSYEQYF. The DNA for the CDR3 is TGCGCCAGCAGCCAGTGGACAGTCTCCTACGAGCAGTACTTC.

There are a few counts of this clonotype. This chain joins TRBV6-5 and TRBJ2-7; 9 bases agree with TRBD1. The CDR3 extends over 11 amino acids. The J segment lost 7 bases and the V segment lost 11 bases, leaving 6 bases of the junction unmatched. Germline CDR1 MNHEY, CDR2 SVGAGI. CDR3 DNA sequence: TGTGCCGGCGGGACAGGGCGGGAGCAGTACTTC. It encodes CAGGTGREQYF.

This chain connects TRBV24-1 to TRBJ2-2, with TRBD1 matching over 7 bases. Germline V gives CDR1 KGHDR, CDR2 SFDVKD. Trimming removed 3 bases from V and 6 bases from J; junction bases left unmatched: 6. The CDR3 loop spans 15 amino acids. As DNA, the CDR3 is TGTGCCACCAGTGATGATGACAGGGTTCCCGGGGAGCTGTTTTTT. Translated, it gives CATSDDDRVPGELFF.

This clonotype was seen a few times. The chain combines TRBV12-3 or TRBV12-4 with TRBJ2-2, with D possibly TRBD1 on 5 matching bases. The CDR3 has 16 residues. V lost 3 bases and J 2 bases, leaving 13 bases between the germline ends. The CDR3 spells CASSFGAALNTGELFF. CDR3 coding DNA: TGTGCCAGCAGTTTTGGGGCAGCCTTAAACACCGGGGAGCTGTTTTTT.

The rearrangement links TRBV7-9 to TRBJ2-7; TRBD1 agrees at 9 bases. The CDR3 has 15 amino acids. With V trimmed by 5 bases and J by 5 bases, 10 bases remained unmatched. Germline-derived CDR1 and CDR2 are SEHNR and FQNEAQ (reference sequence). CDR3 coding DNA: TGTGCCAGCAGCCCGCCTAACCGGGACAGGGACGAGCAGTACTTC. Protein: CASSPPNRDRDEQYF.

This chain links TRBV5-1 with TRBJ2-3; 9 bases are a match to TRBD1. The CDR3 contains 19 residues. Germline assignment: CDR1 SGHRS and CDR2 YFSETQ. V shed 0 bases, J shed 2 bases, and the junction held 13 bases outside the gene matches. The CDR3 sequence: CASSLDRGRFGENTDTQYF. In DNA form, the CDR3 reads TGCGCCAGCAGCTTGGACAGGGGGCGCTTCGGTGAGAACACAGATACGCAGTATTTT.

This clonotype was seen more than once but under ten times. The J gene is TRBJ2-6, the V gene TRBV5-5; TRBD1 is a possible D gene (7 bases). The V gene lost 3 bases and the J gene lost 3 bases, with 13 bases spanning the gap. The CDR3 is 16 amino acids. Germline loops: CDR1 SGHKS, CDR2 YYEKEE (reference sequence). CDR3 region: CASSWQGGSGANVLTF. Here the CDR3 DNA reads TGTGCCAGCAGCTGGCAGGGGGGAAGTGGGGCCAACGTCCTGACTTTC.

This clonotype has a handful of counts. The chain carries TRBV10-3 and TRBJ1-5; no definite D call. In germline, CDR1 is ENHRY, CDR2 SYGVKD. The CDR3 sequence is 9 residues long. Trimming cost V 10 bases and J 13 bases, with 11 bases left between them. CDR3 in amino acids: CATKSSQHF. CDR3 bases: TGTGCCACAAAATCATCACAGCATTTT.

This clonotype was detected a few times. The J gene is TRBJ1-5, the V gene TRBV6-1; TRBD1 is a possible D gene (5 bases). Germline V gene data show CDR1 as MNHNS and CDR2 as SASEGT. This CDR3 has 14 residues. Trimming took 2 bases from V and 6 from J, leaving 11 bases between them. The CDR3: CASSEKGGVQPQHF. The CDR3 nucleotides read TGTGCCAGCAGTGAAAAGGGAGGGGTTCAGCCCCAGCATTTT.

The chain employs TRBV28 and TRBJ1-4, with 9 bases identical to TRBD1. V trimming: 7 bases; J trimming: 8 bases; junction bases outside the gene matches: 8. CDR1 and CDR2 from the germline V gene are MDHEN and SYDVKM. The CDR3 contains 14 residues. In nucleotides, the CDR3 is TGTGCCAGCATTTCCGGGACAGGGTACGAAAAACTGTTTTTT. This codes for CASISGTGYEKLFF. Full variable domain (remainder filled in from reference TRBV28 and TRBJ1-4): DVKVTQSSRYLVKRTGEKVFLECVQDMDHENMFWYRQDPGLGLRLIYFSYDVKMKEKGDIPEGYSVSREKKERFSLILESASTNQTSMYLCASISGTGYEKLFFGSGTQLSVL.

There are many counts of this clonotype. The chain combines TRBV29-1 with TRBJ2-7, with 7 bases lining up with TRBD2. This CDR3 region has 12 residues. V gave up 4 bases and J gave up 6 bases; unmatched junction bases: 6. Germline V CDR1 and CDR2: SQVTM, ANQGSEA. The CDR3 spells CSVGAGVSEQYF. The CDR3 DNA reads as TGCAGCGTTGGCGCGGGAGTTTCCGAGCAGTACTTC.